This T cell receptor beta chain was profiled in a study of control samples from healthy donors and cancer patients. The assay was immunoSEQ multiplex PCR, and TCRdb's table has in-frame clones only and misses some. Altogether about 170,000 clones are present, about 90% being singletons, with the ten largest covering around 13%. The CDR3 is 13 residues long. Germline lookup yields CDR1 SGDLS and CDR2 YYNGEE. The V gene lost 4 bases and the J gene lost 6 bases, with 13 bases spanning the gap. In this sample, this clone turned up many times. Sample: blood. The receptor was isolated from a man in his thirties or forties in good health. The chain has TRBV9 and TRBJ1-2; D unclear. Here the CDR3 reads CASSQVWADGYTF. CDR3 coding DNA: TGTGCCAGCAGCCAAGTCTGGGCGGATGGCTACACCTTC.